Below, 21 T cell receptor beta chains from the same sample are listed, as sequenced in a study of Graves' ophthalmopathy and Graves' hyperthyroidism. As the template, RNA transcripts were used to amplify TCR beta CDR3 regions. Second-round multiplex PCR came after a first-round RT-PCR that employed HTBI primers. TCRdb recomputed calls from the multiplex PCR reads with MiXCR, one row per CDR3 protein. The sample lists hundreds of thousands of distinct CDR3 sequences, 20% to 25% seen once, with around 3% in the top ten. Sequenced: peripheral blood. The origin of the receptors is a woman younger than 35 with stable Graves' hyperthyroidism.

This sequence joins TRBV20-1 and TRBJ2-5, with TRBD2 as a possible D gene (5 bases). V dropped 0 bases and J dropped 5 bases, with 13 bases sitting between them. Per germline, CDR1 DFQATT and CDR2 SNEGSKA (reference sequence). The CDR3 has 14 amino acids. The CDR3 DNA sequence: TGCAGTGCTAGAGATGAGGGCCGTGGGGAGACCCAGTACTTC. It encodes CSARDEGRGETQYF.

The V gene is TRBV6-1, the J gene TRBJ2-5; 11 bases map to TRBD2. The germline V gene has CDR1 MNHNS and CDR2 SASEGT. With V trimmed by 2 bases and J by 2 bases, 7 bases remained unmatched. The CDR3 sequence is 17 residues long. In DNA, the CDR3 is TGTGCCAGCAGTGAAATAGCGGGAGGGCACCTTCAAGAGACCCAGTACTTC. This gives the protein CASSEIAGGHLQETQYF.

The chain has TRBV27 and TRBJ2-2; D gene uncertain. With 2 bases removed from V and 3 bases from J, the gap between germline ends came to 7 bases. The CDR3 length is 14 residues. Germline-derived CDR1 and CDR2 are MNHEY and SMNVEV (reference sequence). Here the CDR3 reads CASSLARHTGELFF. CDR3 coding DNA: TGTGCCAGCAGTTTAGCCCGACACACCGGGGAGCTGTTTTTT.

This clonotype was seen repeatedly, ten times or more. The V and J genes are TRBV4-1 and TRBJ1-5; 10 positions agree with TRBD1. Losses at the gene ends were 4 bases for V and 6 bases for J; bases not matched to a gene: 3. The germline CDR1 and CDR2 sequences are MGHRA and YSYEKL. The CDR3 extends over 14 amino acids. CDR3: CASSLRQGAQPQHF. As DNA, the CDR3 is TGCGCCAGCAGCCTTAGACAGGGGGCTCAGCCCCAGCATTTT.

This clonotype was picked up a small number of times. The chain links TRBV3-1 to TRBJ2-7; D remains unclear. V gave up 1 base and J gave up 3 bases, with 10 bases separating them. The CDR3 totals 14 residues. Germline CDR1 LGHDT, CDR2 YNNKEL (reference sequence). CDR3: CASSQALGNYEQYF. The CDR3 nucleotides are TGTGCCAGCAGCCAAGCTCTAGGCAACTACGAGCAGTACTTC.

This clonotype was counted at least ten times. One base separates it from a far larger clone, so it is likely a read error. This sequence joins TRBV27 and TRBJ1-5; TRBD1 might be the D (5 bases). V lost 3 bases, J lost 4 bases, and 7 bases lay in between. Looked up from germline, CDR1 is MNHEY and CDR2 is SMNVEV (reference sequence). The CDR3 runs to 13 residues. In nucleotides, the CDR3 is TGTGCCAGCAGTTTCGCAGGGAATCAGCCCCAGCATTTT. Protein sequence: CASSFAGNQPQHF.

The chain has TRBV7-2 and TRBJ2-7, with 9 bases matching TRBD2. The V and J ends lost 6 bases and 3 bases, in that order; junction bases with no gene match: 9. From germline, CDR1 is SGHTA and CDR2 FQGNSA. This CDR3 is built from 15 residues. The CDR3: CASSHSGRGNYEQYF. CDR3 DNA: TGTGCCAGCAGTCATAGCGGGAGAGGAAACTACGAGCAGTACTTC.

The V call is TRBV5-1, the J call TRBJ2-3; 7 bases are shared with TRBD2. The ends lost 3 bases at V and 0 bases at J; junction bases unmatched: 10. Germline CDR1 is SGHRS and CDR2 is YFSETQ. This CDR3 comprises 17 residues. Here the CDR3 reads CASSSYGGTRSTDTQYF. CDR3 DNA sequence: TGCGCCAGCAGCTCCTACGGGGGGACGAGGAGCACAGATACGCAGTATTTT.

Many counts were recorded for this clonotype. The rearrangement joins TRBV2 to TRBJ2-5, with 14 bases lining up with TRBD2. CDR1 SNHLY and CDR2 FYNNEI come from the germline V gene. Trimming at V came to 6 bases and at J to 7 bases, leaving 7 bases not matched to a gene. The CDR3 sequence is 15 residues long. CDR3 DNA: TGTGCCAGCAGGACGGGACTAGCGGGGGTAGGGACCCAGTACTTC. Protein: CASRTGLAGVGTQYF.

The chain combines TRBV11-2 with TRBJ2-2; TRBD1 matches 9 bases. Germline CDR1 SGHAT, CDR2 FQNNGV. The CDR3 contains 15 residues. After removal of 1 base from V and 6 bases from J, the junction contained 3 bases not matched to a gene. CDR3 DNA sequence: TGTGCCAGCAGCTTAGGGGACAGGGCCCCCGGGGAGCTGTTTTTT. This sequence encodes CASSLGDRAPGELFF.

This clonotype was observed many times. This sequence joins TRBV7-8 and TRBJ1-5, with 8 bases that match TRBD1. Germline trimming cut 4 bases from V and 6 bases from J; bases unmatched to any gene: 5. Germline values: CDR1 SGHVS, CDR2 FQNEAQ. The CDR3 is made up of 14 amino acids. CDR3 coding DNA: TGTGCCAGCAGCTCAGACAGGGGCAGTCAGCCCCAGCATTTT. This translates into CASSSDRGSQPQHF.

This clonotype was found many times. The chain is built from TRBV7-8 and TRBJ2-7; D remains ambiguous. CDR1 SGHVS and CDR2 FQNEAQ come from the germline V gene. V was shortened by 2 bases and J by 6 bases, with 14 bases between the two germline ends. This CDR3 is built from 14 residues. CDR3 loop: CASSLRQSLSEQYF. The CDR3 DNA follows: TGTGCCAGCAGCTTACGGCAGAGTCTAAGCGAGCAGTACTTC.

V and J are TRBV6-1 and TRBJ1-5; D is ambiguous. The V gene lost 6 bases and the J gene lost 7 bases, with 16 bases spanning the gap. This CDR3 has 14 residues. Germline CDR1 and CDR2: MNHNS and SASEGT. CDR3 sequence (DNA): TGTGCCAGCAGCCTAAACCCTCAAGGCCAGCCCCAGCATTTT. Translating it yields CASSLNPQGQPQHF.

This clonotype was counted at least ten times. The chain combines TRBV14 with TRBJ2-7; D gene uncertain. The CDR3 spans 13 residues. The V and J ends lost 2 bases and 4 bases respectively, with 9 bases between them. Germline lookup yields CDR1 SGHDN and CDR2 FVKESK. The CDR3 spells CASSQRLLYEQYF. DNA of the CDR3: TGTGCCAGCAGCCAAAGACTCCTTTACGAGCAGTACTTC. The full variable domain, its missing parts supplied by reference TRBV14 and TRBJ2-7, is EAGVTQFPSHSVIEKGQTVTLRCDPISGHDNLYWYRRVMGKEIKFLLHFVKESKQDESGMPNNRFLAERTGGTYSTLKVQPAELEDSGVYFCASSQRLLYEQYFGPGTRLTVT.

Ten or more counts support this clonotype. The genes are TRBV10-3 and TRBJ1-3; 9 nucleotides agree with TRBD1. Germline V lookup: CDR1 ENHRY, CDR2 SYGVKD. The J segment lost 6 bases and the V segment lost 6 bases, leaving 15 bases of the junction unmatched. This CDR3 contains 17 residues. CDR3: CAISAGTGSEVLNTIYF. CDR3 nucleotide sequence: TGTGCCATCAGCGCCGGGACAGGGTCTGAAGTTTTAAACACCATATATTTT.

This clonotype was seen at least ten times. The chain joins TRBV27 to TRBJ2-7; TRBD2 is a possible D gene (6 bases). CDR3 size: 13 residues. Deletions cut 8 bases from V and 7 bases from J, with 18 bases between. Germline V CDR1 and CDR2: MNHEY, SMNVEV (reference sequence). CDR3: CASSRERVGEQYF. The CDR3 DNA reads as TGTGCCAGCTCCAGGGAGCGGGTGGGGGAGCAGTACTTC.

This clonotype was recorded many times. The V gene is TRBV28, the J gene TRBJ1-6, with D tentatively TRBD1 (6 bases). This CDR3 comprises 15 residues. The germline CDR1 and CDR2 sequences are MDHEN and SYDVKM. Trimming took off 3 bases at V and 10 bases at J, with 16 bases between the two ends. CDR3 sequence: CASSFLDGRGSPLHF. The DNA for the CDR3 is TGTGCCAGCAGTTTTCTCGACGGCAGGGGCTCACCCCTCCACTTT.

This clonotype was seen repeatedly, ten times or more. The chain recombines TRBV2 with TRBJ2-7; tentatively, D is TRBD2 (6 bases). Germline CDR1 and CDR2: SNHLY and FYNNEI. V was clipped by 2 bases and J by 3 bases, with 14 bases between them. The CDR3 consists of 15 residues. The CDR3 coding sequence is TGTGCCAGCAGTGAAACGAGTGGGGGGTTCTACGAGCAGTACTTC. Residues: CASSETSGGFYEQYF.

This clonotype has at least ten counts. The rearrangement links TRBV30 to TRBJ1-1, with TRBD1 matching over 7 bases. V lost 5 bases, J lost 1 base, and 4 bases stayed unmatched. This CDR3 contains 13 residues. Per germline, CDR1 GTSNPN and CDR2 SVGIG (reference sequence). This CDR3 is CAWETGTNTEAFF. For the CDR3, the DNA is TGTGCCTGGGAGACAGGGACGAACACTGAAGCTTTCTTT. The complete variable domain, with remaining parts taken from reference TRBV30 and TRBJ1-1, reads SQTIHQWPATLVQPVGSPLSLECTVEGTSNPNLYWYRQAAGRGLQLLFYSVGIGQISSEVPQNLSASRPQDRQFILSSKKLLLSDSGFYLCAWETGTNTEAFFGQGTRLTVV.

The chain links TRBV6-1 to TRBJ1-1, with D unclear. The CDR3 sequence is 13 residues long. Germline CDR1 is MNHNS and CDR2 is SASEGT. V lost 7 bases to trimming and J lost 1 base, with 10 bases between them. CDR3 DNA: TGTGCCAGCAAACGTCAGGAGAACACTGAAGCTTTCTTT. Translated, it gives CASKRQENTEAFF.

This clonotype appeared many times. V gene TRBV28 combines with J gene TRBJ1-2; D remains unclear. The CDR3 extends over 14 amino acids. The V and J ends lost 4 bases and 2 bases respectively, with 11 bases between them. Germline V gives CDR1 MDHEN, CDR2 SYDVKM. The CDR3 here is CASSSQFQNYGYTF. CDR3 nucleotides: TGTGCCAGCAGTTCACAGTTCCAGAACTATGGCTACACCTTC.